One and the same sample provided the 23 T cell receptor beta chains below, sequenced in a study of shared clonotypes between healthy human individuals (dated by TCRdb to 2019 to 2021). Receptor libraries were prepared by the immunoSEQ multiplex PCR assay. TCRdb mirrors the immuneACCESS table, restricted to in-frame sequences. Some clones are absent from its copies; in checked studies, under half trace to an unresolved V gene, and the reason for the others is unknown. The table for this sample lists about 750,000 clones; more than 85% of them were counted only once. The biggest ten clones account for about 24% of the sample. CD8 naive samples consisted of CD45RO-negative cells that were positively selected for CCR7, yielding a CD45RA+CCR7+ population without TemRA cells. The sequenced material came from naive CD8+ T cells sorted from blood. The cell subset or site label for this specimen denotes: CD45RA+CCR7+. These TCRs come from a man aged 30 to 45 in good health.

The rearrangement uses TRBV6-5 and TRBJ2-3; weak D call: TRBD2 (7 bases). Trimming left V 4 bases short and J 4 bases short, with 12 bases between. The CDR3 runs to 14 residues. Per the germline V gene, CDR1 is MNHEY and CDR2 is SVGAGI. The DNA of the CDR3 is TGTGCCAGCAGTTCCGGGGGGCCTTCAGATACGCAGTATTTT. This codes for CASSSGGPSDTQYF.

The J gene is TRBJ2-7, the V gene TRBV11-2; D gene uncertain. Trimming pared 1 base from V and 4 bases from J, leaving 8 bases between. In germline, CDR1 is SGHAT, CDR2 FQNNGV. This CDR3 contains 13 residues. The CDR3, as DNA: TGTGCCAGCAGCTTAGTTACAGAGTACGAGCAGTACTTC. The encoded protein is CASSLVTEYEQYF.

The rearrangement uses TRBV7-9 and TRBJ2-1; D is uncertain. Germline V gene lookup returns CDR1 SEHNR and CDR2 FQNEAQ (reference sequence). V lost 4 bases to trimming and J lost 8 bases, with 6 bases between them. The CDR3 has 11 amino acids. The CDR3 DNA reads TGTGCCAGCAGCTCAAGACATGAGCAGTTCTTC. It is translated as CASSSRHEQFF.

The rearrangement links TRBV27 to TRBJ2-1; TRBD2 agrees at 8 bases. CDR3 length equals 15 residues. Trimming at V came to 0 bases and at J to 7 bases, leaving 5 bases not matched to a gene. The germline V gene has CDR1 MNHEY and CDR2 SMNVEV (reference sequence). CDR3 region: CASSLSALAGNEQFF. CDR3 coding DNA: TGTGCCAGCAGTTTATCTGCATTAGCGGGAAATGAGCAGTTCTTC.

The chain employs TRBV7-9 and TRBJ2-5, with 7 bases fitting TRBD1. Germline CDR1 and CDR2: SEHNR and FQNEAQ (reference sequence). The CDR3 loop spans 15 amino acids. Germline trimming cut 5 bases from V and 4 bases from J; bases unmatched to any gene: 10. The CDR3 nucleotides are TGTGCCAGCAGCGGAGAGGTTACAGGGGTAGAGACCCAGTACTTC. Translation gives CASSGEVTGVETQYF.

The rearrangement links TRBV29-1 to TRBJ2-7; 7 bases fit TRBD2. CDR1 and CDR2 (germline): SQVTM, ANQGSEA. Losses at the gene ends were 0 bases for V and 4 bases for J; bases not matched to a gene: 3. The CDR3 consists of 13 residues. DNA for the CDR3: TGCAGCGTTGAAGATGGCGGGAGTTACGAGCAGTACTTC. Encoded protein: CSVEDGGSYEQYF.

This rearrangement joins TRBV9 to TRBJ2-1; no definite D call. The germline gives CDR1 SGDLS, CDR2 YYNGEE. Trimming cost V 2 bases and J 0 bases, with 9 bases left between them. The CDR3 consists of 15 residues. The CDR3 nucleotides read TGTGCCAGCAGCGTTACAGAGAGCTCCTACAATGAGCAGTTCTTC. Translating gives CASSVTESSYNEQFF.

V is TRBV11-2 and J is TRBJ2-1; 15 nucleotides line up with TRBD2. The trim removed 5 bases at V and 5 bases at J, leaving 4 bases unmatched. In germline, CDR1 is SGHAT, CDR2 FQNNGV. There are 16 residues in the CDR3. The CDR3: CASSGRTSGRDNEQFF. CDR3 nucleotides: TGTGCCAGCAGCGGCAGGACTAGCGGGAGGGACAATGAGCAGTTCTTC.

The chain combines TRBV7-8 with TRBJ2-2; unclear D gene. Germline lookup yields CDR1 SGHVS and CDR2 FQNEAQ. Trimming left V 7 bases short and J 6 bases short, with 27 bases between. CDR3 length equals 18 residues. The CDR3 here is CASILAARIVLGSGELFF. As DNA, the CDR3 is TGTGCCAGCATATTGGCCGCCAGAATCGTGCTAGGGTCCGGGGAGCTGTTTTTT.

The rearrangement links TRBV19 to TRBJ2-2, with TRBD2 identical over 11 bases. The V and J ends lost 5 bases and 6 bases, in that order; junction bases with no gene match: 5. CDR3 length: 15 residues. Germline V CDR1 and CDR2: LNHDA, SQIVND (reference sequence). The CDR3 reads CASSSRLAGPGELFF. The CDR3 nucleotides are TGTGCCAGTAGTTCGAGACTAGCGGGACCCGGGGAGCTGTTTTTT.

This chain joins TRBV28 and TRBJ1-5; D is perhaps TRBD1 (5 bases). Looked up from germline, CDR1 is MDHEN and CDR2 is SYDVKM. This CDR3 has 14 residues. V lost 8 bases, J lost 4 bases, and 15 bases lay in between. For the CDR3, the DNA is TGTGCCAGCGGGACCGTACGGTTTAATCAGCCCCAGCATTTT. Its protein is CASGTVRFNQPQHF.

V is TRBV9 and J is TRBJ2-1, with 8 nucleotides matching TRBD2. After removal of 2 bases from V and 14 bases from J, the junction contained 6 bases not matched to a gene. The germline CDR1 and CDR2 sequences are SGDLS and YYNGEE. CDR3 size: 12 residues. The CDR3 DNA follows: TGTGCCAGCAGCGTCAGCGGGAGAGAAAAGTTCTTC. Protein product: CASSVSGREKFF. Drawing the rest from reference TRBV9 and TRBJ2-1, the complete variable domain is DSGVTQTPKHLITATGQRVTLRCSPRSGDLSVYWYQQSLDQGLQFLIQYYNGEERAKGNILERFSAQQFPDLHSELNLSSLELGDSALYFCASSVSGREKFFGPGTRLTVL.

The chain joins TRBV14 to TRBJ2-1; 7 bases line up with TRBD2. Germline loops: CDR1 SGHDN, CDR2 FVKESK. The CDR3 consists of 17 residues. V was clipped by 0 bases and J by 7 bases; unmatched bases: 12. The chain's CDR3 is CASSQDSAGEFMNEQFF. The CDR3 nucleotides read TGTGCCAGCAGCCAAGATAGCGCGGGAGAATTTATGAATGAGCAGTTCTTC.

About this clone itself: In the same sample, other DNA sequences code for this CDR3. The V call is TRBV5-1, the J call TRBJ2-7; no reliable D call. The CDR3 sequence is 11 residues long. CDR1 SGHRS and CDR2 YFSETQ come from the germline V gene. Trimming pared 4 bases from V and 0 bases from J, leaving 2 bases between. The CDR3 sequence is CASSASYEQYF. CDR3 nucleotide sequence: TGCGCCAGCAGCGCCTCCTACGAGCAGTACTTC.

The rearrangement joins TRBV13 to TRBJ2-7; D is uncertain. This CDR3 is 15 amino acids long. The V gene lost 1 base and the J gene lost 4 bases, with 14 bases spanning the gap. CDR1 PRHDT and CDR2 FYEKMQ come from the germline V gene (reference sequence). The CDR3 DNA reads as TGTGCCAGCAGCTTAGCACACGAGGTCCTGTACGAGCAGTACTTC. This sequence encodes CASSLAHEVLYEQYF.

CDR3 nucleotides: TGTGCCAGCAGCACCGGGACAGGGGCTTACGAGCAGTACTTC. This translates into CASSTGTGAYEQYF. The rearrangement joins TRBV5-5 to TRBJ2-7, with 10 nucleotides matching TRBD1. V was clipped by 4 bases and J by 4 bases; unmatched bases: 5. The CDR3 runs 14 residues. Germline values: CDR1 SGHKS, CDR2 YYEKEE (reference sequence). The complete variable domain, with remaining parts taken from reference TRBV5-5 and TRBJ2-7, reads DAGVTQSPTHLIKTRGQQVTLRCSPISGHKSVSWYQQVLGQGPQFIFQYYEKEERGRGNFPDRFSARQFPNYSSELNVNALLLGDSALYLCASSTGTGAYEQYFGPGTRLTVT.

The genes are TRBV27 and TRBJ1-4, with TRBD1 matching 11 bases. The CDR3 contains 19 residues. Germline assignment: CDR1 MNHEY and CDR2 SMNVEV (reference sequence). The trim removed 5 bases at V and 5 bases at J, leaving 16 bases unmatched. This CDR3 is CASSHKGGTGGINNEKLFF. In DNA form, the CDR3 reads TGTGCCAGCAGTCACAAAGGGGGGACAGGGGGGATAAACAATGAAAAACTGTTTTTT.

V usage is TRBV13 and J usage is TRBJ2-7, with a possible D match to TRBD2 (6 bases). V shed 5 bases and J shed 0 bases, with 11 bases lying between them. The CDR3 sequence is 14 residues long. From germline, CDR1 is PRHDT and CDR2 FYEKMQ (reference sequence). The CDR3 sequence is CASSPGTYSYEQYF. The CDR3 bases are TGTGCCAGCAGCCCAGGGACTTACTCCTACGAGCAGTACTTC.

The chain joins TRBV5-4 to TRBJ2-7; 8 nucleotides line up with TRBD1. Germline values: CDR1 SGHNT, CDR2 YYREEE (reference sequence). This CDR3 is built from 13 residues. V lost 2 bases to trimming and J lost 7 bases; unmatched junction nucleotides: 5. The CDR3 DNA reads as TGTGCCAGCAGCTTATGGGACAGGAGGGAGCAGTACTTC. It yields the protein CASSLWDRREQYF.

CDR3 sequence reads: CASSPSGASTDTQYF. CDR3 coding DNA: TGTGCCAGCAGTCCCAGCGGAGCTTCCACAGATACGCAGTATTTT. The chain recombines TRBV6-5 with TRBJ2-3; D perhaps matches TRBD2 (5 bases). Germline CDR1 is MNHEY and CDR2 is SVGAGI. CDR3 length: 15 residues. The V end was cut by 5 bases, the J end by 2 bases, with 14 bases between.

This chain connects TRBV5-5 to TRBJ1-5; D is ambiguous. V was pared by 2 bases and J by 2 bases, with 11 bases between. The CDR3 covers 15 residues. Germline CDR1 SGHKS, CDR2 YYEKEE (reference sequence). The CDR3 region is CASSFLQVGNQPQHF. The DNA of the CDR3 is TGTGCCAGCAGCTTTCTCCAGGTCGGCAATCAGCCCCAGCATTTT.

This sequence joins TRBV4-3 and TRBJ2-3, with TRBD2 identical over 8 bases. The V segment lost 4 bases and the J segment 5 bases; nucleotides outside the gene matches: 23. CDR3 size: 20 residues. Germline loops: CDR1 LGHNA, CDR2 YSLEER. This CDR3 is CASSPQGYPTPRGGEDTQYF. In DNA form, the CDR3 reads TGCGCCAGCAGCCCACAAGGTTACCCCACCCCACGGGGGGGGGAAGATACGCAGTATTTT.

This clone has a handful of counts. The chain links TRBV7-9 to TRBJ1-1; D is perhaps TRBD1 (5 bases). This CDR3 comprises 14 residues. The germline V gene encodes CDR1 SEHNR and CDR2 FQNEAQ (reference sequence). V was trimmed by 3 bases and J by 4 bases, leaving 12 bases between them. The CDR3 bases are TGTGCCAGCAGCTTGGCTGCCGGGGGCACTGAAGCTTTCTTT. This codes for CASSLAAGGTEAFF.